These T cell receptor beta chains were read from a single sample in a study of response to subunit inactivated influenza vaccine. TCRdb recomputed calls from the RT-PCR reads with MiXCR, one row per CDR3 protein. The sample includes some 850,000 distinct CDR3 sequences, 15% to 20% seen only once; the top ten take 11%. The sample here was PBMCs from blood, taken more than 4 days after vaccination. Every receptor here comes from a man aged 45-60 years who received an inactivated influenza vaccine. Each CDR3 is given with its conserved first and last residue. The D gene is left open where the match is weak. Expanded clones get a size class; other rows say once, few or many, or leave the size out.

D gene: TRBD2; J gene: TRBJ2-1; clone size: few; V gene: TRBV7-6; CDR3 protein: CASSPRGLAGDSYNEQFF; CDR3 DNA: TGTGCCAGCAGCCCTAGGGGACTAGCGGGAGACTCCTACAATGAGCAGTTCTTC
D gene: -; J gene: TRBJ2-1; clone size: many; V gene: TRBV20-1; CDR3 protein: CSAGYNEQFF; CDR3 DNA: TGCAGTGCTGGCTACAATGAGCAGTTCTTC
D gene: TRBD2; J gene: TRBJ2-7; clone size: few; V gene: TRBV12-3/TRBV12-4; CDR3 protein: CASSFGGDGYEQYF; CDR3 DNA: TGTGCCAGCAGTTTTGGGGGGGATGGCTACGAGCAGTACTTC
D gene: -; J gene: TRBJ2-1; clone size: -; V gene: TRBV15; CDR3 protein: CATSSKVYNEQFF; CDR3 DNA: TGTGCCACCAGCAGTAAAGTCTACAATGAGCAGTTCTTC
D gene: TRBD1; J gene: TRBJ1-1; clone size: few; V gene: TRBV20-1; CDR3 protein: CSAGQVNTEAFF; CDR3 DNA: TGCAGTGCTGGACAGGTGAACACTGAAGCTTTCTTT
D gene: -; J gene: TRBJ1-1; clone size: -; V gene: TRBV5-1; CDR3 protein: CASSDLMNTEAFF; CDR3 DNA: TGCGCCAGCAGCGACCTGATGAACACTGAAGCTTTCTTT
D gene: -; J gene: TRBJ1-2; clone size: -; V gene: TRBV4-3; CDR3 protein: CASSQDYRQGYGYTF; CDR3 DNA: TGCGCCAGCAGCCAAGACTATCGGCAGGGGTATGGCTACACCTTC
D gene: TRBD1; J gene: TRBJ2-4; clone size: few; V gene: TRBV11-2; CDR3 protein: CASSLDYLAAGGARLDIQYF; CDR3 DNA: TGTGCCAGCAGCTTAGATTATTTGGCGGCAGGGGGCGCACGGTTAGACATTCAGTACTTC
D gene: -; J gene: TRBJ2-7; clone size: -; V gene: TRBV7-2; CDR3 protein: CASSSRGPGVNEQYF; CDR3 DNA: TGTGCCAGCAGTTCACGAGGTCCAGGGGTTAACGAGCAGTACTTC
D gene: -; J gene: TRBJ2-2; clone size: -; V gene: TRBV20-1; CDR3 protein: CSARDMDGYNTGELFF; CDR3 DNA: TGCAGTGCTAGAGACATGGACGGGTACAACACCGGGGAGCTGTTTTTT
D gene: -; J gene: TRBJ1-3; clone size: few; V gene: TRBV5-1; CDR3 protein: CASSLGQPSGNTIYF; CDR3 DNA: TGCGCCAGCAGCTTGGGGCAGCCTTCTGGAAACACCATATATTTT
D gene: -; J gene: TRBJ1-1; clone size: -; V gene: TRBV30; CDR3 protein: CAWADLNTEAFF; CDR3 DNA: TGTGCCTGGGCGGACTTGAACACTGAAGCTTTCTTT
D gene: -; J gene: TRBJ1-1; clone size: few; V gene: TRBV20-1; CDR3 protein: CSAREAGRNTEAFF; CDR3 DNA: TGCAGTGCTAGAGAGGCAGGGAGGAACACTGAAGCTTTCTTT
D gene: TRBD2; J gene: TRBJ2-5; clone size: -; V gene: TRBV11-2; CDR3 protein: CASSPTSGWGRFQETQYF; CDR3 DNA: TGTGCCAGCAGCCCGACTAGCGGGTGGGGCCGATTCCAAGAGACCCAGTACTTC
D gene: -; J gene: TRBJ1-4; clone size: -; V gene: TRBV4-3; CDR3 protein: CASSQGRGGWEKLFF; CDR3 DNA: TGCGCCAGCAGCCAAGGACGCGGGGGTTGGGAAAAACTGTTTTTT
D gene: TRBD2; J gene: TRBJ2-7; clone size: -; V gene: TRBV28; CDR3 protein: CASSGLAGLAGETYEQYF; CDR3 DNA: TGTGCCAGCAGTGGACTAGCGGGCCTAGCGGGGGAGACCTACGAGCAGTACTTC